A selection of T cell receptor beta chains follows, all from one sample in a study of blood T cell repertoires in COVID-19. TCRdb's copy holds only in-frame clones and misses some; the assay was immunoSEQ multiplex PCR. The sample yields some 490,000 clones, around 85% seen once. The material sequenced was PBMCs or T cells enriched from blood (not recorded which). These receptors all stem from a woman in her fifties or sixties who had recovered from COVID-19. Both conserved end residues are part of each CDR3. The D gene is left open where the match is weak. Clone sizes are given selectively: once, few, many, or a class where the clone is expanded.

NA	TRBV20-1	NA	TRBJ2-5	TGCAGTGCCCGAGCTTGGGAGACCCAGTACTTC	CSARAWETQYF
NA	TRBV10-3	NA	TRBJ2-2	TGTGCCGCCGCCCGATCCGGGACCGGGGAGCTGTTTTTT	CAAARSGTGELFF
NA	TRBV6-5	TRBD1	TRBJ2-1	TGTGCCAGCAGTTCCCGGGACAGGGAGCATGAGCAGTTCTTC	CASSSRDREHEQFF
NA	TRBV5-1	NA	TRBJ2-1	TGCGCCAGCAGCTTGGCCCAGGTCTCCTACAATGAGCAGTTCTTC	CASSLAQVSYNEQFF
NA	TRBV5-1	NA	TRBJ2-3	TGCGCCAGCACCCACGAGACAGGAACGTATACGCAGTATTTT	CASTHETGTYTQYF
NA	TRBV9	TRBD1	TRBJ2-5	TGTGCCAGCAGCGTAGCCCCCGGACAGGAGTTGGAGACCCAGTACTTC	CASSVAPGQELETQYF
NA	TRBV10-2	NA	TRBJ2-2	TGCGCCAGCAGTGTGGCCAGGGTGGACACCGGGGAGCTGTTTTTT	CASSVARVDTGELFF
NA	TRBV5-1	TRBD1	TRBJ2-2	TGCGCCAGCAGCCCTGGACAGGGCAGCACCGGGGAGCTGTTTTTT	CASSPGQGSTGELFF
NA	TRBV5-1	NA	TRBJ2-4	TGCGCCAGCAGCCCCCAGGCCAAAAACATTCAGTACTTC	CASSPQAKNIQYF
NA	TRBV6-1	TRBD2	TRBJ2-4	TGTGCCAGCAGTGAACAGGGTAGCGGGAACATTCAGTACTTC	CASSEQGSGNIQYF
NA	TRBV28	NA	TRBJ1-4	TGTGCCAGCAGTTTGGTCTTGGGGGGGGATGAAAAACTGTTTTTT	CASSLVLGGDEKLFF
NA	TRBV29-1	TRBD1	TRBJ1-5	TGCAGCTCGAAGACAGGGGTGGGGTGCAATCAGCCCCAGCATTTT	CSSKTGVGCNQPQHF
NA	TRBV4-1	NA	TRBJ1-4	TGCGCCAGCAGCCAACCCCGGGGGAGTGAAAAACTGTTTTTT	CASSQPRGSEKLFF
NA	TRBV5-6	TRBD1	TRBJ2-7	TGTGCCAGCAGCTCAAACAGGGGGCTATTAGGGCAGTACTTC	CASSSNRGLLGQYF
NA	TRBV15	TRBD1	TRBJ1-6	TGTGCCACCAGCAGAGATAGGGGACAGTTCCTAGGTTCACCCCTCCACTTT	CATSRDRGQFLGSPLHF
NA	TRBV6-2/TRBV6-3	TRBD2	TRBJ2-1	TGTGCCAGCAGTTACCCGACTAGCGGGGGGGCGGGTTACAATGAGCAGTTCTTC	CASSYPTSGGAGYNEQFF
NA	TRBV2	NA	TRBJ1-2	TGTGCCAGCAGAGCTAAATGGACAGTCTATGGCTACACCTTC	CASRAKWTVYGYTF
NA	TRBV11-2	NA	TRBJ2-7	TGTGCCAGCAGCTTTGGTAGGGGCCACTACGAGCAGTACTTC	CASSFGRGHYEQYF
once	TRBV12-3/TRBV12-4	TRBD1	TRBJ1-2	TGTGCCAGCAGTTTGAAGGGGGCGGTGGGCTACACCTTC	CASSLKGAVGYTF
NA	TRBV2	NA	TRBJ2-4	TGTGCCAGCACGGTGTCCCCCCCATCACTAGCCAAAAACATTCAGTACTTC	CASTVSPPSLAKNIQYF
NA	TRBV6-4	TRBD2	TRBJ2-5	TGTGCCAGCAGCCCCACTTGGACTAGCGGGGGGGAGACCCAGTACTTC	CASSPTWTSGGETQYF
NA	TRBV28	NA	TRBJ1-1	TGTGCCACCCGGGTCCATCTCCAGGCTTTCTTT	CATRVHLQAFF
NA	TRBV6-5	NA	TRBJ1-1	TGTGCCAGCAGGGCGGGGCCGTTGAACACTGAAGCTTTCTTT	CASRAGPLNTEAFF
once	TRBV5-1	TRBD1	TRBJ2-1	TGCGCCAGCAGCCCCCGGACAGGAAGCAATGAGCAGTTCTTC	CASSPRTGSNEQFF
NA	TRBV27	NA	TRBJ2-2	TGTGCCAGCAGTTTTCTCCAGGGGAACACCGGGGAGCTGTTTTTT	CASSFLQGNTGELFF
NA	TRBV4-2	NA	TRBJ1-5	TGTGCCAGCAGCCAAGATAGAGGAGTTAGCAATCAGCCCCAGCATTTT	CASSQDRGVSNQPQHF
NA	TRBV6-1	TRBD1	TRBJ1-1	TGTGCCAGCAGTGACAGGGGGCTGGACACTGAAGCTTTCTTT	CASSDRGLDTEAFF
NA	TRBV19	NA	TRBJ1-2	TGTGCAGACGACAGGCCTTATGGCTACACCTTC	CADDRPYGYTF
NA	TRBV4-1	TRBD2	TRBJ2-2	TGCGCCAGCAGCCAAGCTGCTAGCGGGGGGGAGCTGTTTTTT	CASSQAASGGELFF
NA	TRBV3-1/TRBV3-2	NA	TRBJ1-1	TGTGCCAGCAGCCAGCAATTTAGGACAGAAAAAGCTTTCTTT	CASSQQFRTEKAFF
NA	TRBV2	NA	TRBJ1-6	TGTGCCAGCAGTGAAGCAGGCAGGGCCAATTCACCCCTCCACTTT	CASSEAGRANSPLHF
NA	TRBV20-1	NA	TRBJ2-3	TGCAGGGCAGGGTCAGATACGCAGTATTTT	CRAGSDTQYF
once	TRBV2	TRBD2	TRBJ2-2	TGTGCCAGCAGTGAAGGGCTAGCGGCCACCGGGGAGCTGTTTTTT	CASSEGLAATGELFF